Described below is a single TCR beta chain sequence and its context. It has no known antigen specificity. Base-call qualities are not available, and no considerably larger clone is one nucleotide away. CDR3 length: 15 amino acids, cysteine to phenylalanine. The retained sequence is limited to the CDR3, 45 bases, with the frame set at the first base. From a lookup of the germline V gene, CDR1 and CDR2 are SGHRS and YFSETQ. V trim: 5 bases; J trim: 0 bases; unmatched bases: 4. This record comes from a study of blood T cell repertoires in COVID-19 (dated by TCRdb to 2018 to 2021). With regard to the full study: The collaborator samples originated in the United States, Italy and Spain and spanned the acute and convalescent phases of COVID-19. The material from the prospective study consisted of cDNA or gDNA derived from T cells, B-cell-depleted T cells, or PBMCs. Deeply sampled blood TCRbeta repertoires from subjects exposed to, actively infected with, or recovered from COVID-19 were included in the dataset. The repertoires were made available in a free public database intended to serve as a resource for research on the immune response to SARS-CoV-2. Samples came from the ongoing ImmuneRACE study (first 160 participants) plus 1,254 subjects from 6 global collaborators. Nearly every sample came with metadata listing a de-identified subject ID, COVID-19 status, age in years and sex. Where available, HLA class I and class II types were obtained from metadata supplied by the sample provider rather than from assay-based typing. What the work shows at the level of the full study, not this receptor alone: The quantity of clinical and demographic metadata differed by source and by participant and was supplied without curation.

Samples from volunteer blood donors who had recovered from COVID-19 were contributed by a second Seattle source. Whole blood was collected in K2EDTA tubes by collaborating institutions according to the institutions' own protocols. For TCRbeta analysis, collaborators shipped samples as frozen whole blood, isolated PBMCs, or DNA extracted from either of those sample types. TCRbeta CDR3 regions were amplified from genomic DNA by means of the immunoSEQ Assay, a bias-controlled multiplex PCR. Per the authors' processing: The number of nucleated cells in each sample was estimated by amplification of reference gene primers within the assay. To quantify the absolute abundance of each unique TCRbeta CDR3 rearrangement, sequence reads were collapsed and filtered. Productive Simpson clonality was computed per sample as the square root of Simpson's diversity index over productive rearrangements. TCRdb limited this immuneACCESS table to in-frame rearrangements with V and J called. A share of clones is missing; checked studies link under half to unresolved V genes, and the rest is unexplained. Clonal size and the V and J genes are those of that table, whereas D and trimming came from the DNA. The sample table lists about 170,000 clones, around 89% of them with a count of one. The ten largest account for approximately 2.1% of the sample.

The sequence joins TRBV5-1 to TRBJ2-7; the central 11 bases match TRBD2. The source is a man aged 45-60 years who had recovered from COVID-19. The sample was peripheral blood. The CDR3 in this case is CASSSGLADSYEQYF. The DNA sequence reads TGCGCCAGCAGTTCGGGACTAGCGGACTCCTACGAGCAGTACTTC.